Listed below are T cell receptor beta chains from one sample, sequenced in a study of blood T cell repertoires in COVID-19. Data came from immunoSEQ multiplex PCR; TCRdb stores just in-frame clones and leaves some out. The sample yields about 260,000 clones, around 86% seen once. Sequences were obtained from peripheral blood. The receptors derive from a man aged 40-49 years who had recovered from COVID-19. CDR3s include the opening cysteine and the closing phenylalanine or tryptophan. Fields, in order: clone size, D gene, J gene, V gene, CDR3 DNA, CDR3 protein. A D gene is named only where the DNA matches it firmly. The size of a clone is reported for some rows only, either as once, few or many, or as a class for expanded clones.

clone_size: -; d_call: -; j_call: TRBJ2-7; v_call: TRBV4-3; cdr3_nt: TGCGCCAGCAGCCAAGGAATCTCTAGCTCCTACGAGCAGTACTTC; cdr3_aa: CASSQGISSSYEQYF
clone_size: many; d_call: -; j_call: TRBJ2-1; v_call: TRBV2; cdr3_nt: TGTGCCAGCAGTACCGAAGAGTTCACCCGCTCCTACAATGAGCAGTTCTTC; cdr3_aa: CASSTEEFTRSYNEQFF
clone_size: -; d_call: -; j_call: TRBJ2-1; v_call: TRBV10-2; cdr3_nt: TGCGCCAGCAGTGAGGGCGCTAGAATCGGCAACGAGCAGTTCTTC; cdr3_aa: CASSEGARIGNEQFF
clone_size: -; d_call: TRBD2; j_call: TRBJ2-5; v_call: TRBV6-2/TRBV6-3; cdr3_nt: TGTGCCAGCCGCCCATTGGCTAGCGGCCAAGAGACCCAGTACTTC; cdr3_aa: CASRPLASGQETQYF
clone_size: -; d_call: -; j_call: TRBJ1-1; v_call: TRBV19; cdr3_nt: TGTGCCAGTAGTCGGGAGTTGGCTGAAGCTTTCTTT; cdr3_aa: CASSRELAEAFF
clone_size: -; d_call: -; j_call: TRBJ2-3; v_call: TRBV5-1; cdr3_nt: TGCGCCAGCAGCTTCCAGGGGGGTGGCGCAGATACGCAGTATTTT; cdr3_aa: CASSFQGGGADTQYF
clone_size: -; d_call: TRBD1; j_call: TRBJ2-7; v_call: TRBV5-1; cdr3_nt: TGCGCCAGCAGCCTCCGGGACAGGGGGCTAGAGCAGTACTTC; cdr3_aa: CASSLRDRGLEQYF
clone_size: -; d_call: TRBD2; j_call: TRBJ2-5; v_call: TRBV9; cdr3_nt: TGTGCCAGCGGAGGGCTAGCGGGACCAGAGACCCAGTACTTC; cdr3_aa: CASGGLAGPETQYF
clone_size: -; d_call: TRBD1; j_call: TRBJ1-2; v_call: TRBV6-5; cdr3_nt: TGTGCCAGCAGTTCGACAGGGCACTATGGCTACACCTTC; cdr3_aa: CASSSTGHYGYTF
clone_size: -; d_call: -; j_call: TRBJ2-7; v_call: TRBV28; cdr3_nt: TGTGCCAGCAGTTTAGGGCATGAGCAGTACTTC; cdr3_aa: CASSLGHEQYF
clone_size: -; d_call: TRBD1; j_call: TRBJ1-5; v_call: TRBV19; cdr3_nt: TGTGCCAGTAGTAGGGACAGGGATAATCAGCCCCAGCATTTT; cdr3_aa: CASSRDRDNQPQHF
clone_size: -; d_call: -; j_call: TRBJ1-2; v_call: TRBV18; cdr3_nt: TGTGCCAGCTCACCACCGAGTAGCCACGGTCTTGGTGGCTACACCTTC; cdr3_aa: CASSPPSSHGLGGYTF
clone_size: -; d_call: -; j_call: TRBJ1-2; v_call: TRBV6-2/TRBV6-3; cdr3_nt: TGTGCCAGCAGTTTTGGGCACAACTATGGCTACACCTTC; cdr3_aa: CASSFGHNYGYTF
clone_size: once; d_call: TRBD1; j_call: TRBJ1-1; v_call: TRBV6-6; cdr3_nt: TGTGCCAGCAGGGCAACAGGGGGCGGGAGTGAAGCTTTCTTT; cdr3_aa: CASRATGGGSEAFF
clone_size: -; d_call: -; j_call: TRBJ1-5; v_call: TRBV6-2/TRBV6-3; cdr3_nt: TGTGCCAGCAGTCCCATCCCGGACTTTAGCAATCAGCCCCAGCATTTT; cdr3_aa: CASSPIPDFSNQPQHF
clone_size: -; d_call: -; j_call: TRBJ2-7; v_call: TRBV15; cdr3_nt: TGTGCCACCAGCACAGTTACAGGACGGAGCTACGAGCAGTACTTC; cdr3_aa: CATSTVTGRSYEQYF
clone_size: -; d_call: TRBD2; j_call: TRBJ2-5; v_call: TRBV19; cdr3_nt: TGTGCCAGTAGTGCCTCCGGGGGGGCATTTGAGACCCAGTACTTC; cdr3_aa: CASSASGGAFETQYF
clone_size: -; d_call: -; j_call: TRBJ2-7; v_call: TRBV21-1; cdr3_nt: TGTGCCAGCAGCCCCGACGCGGTCGACCACGAGCAGTACTTC; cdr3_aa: CASSPDAVDHEQYF
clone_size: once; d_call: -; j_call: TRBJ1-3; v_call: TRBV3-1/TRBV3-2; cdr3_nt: TGTGCCAGCAGCCAATTCAGGGAATATGGAAACACCATATATTTT; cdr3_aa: CASSQFREYGNTIYF
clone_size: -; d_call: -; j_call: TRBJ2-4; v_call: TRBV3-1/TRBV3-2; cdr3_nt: TGTGCCAGCAGCCAAGAGCTTAGGACAGTGAAAAACATTCAGTACTTC; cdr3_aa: CASSQELRTVKNIQYF
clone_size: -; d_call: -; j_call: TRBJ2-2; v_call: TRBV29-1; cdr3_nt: TGCAGCGTTGGACAAGTTACCGGGGAGCTGTTTTTT; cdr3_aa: CSVGQVTGELFF
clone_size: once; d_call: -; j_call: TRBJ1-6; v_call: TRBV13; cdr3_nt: TGTGCCAGCAGAAGGTTTGAGGGTGCAAATTCACCCCTCCACTTT; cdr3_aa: CASRRFEGANSPLHF
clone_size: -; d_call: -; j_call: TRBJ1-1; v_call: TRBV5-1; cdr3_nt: TGCGCCAGCAGCTTGGGCGGGGGGAACACTGAAGCTTTCTTT; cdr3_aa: CASSLGGGNTEAFF
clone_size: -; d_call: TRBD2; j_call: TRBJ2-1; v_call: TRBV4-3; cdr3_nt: TGCGCCAGCAGCCAAGAGGCGGGGGGGCCCTACAATGAGCAGTTCTTC; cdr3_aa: CASSQEAGGPYNEQFF
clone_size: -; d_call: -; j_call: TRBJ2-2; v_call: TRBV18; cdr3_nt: TGTGCCAGCTCACCGGACTTGGCGAACACCGGGGAGCTGTTTTTT; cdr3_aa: CASSPDLANTGELFF
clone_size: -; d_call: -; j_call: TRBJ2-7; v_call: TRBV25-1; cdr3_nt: TGTGCCAGCAGTGAATGGGGGGGCCACGAGCAGTACTTC; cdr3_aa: CASSEWGGHEQYF
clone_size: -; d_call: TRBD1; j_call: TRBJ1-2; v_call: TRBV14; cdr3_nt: TGTGCCAGCAGCCCCAAGCCGGCAGGGGGAGGTGGCTACACCTTC; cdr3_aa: CASSPKPAGGGGYTF